The present TCR beta chain was sequenced within a study of cytomegalovirus exposure and HLA in healthy donors. It was with 60 Vbeta and 13 Jbeta primers that the PCR ran. Clones were read by immunoSEQ multiplex PCR, and TCRdb kept only the in-frame ones, dropping some. Of 90,000 to 150,000 clones detected, over 8.5% appear once; the ten largest clones hold around 5.8%. This clone showed up just a few times. The source material was PBMCs. The receptor comes from a woman in her 40s in good health and CMV-seropositive.

This CDR3 reads CASSPADRRSLKAYEQYF. CDR3 DNA: TGTGCCAGCAGCCCAGCGGACAGGAGATCCCTTAAAGCCTACGAGCAGTACTTC. J is TRBJ2-7 and V is TRBV7-6; 7 bases are shared with TRBD1. CDR1 and CDR2 (germline): SGHVS, FNYEAQ. V shed 5 bases and J 2 bases; nucleotides not matched to a gene: 18. The CDR3 totals 18 residues.